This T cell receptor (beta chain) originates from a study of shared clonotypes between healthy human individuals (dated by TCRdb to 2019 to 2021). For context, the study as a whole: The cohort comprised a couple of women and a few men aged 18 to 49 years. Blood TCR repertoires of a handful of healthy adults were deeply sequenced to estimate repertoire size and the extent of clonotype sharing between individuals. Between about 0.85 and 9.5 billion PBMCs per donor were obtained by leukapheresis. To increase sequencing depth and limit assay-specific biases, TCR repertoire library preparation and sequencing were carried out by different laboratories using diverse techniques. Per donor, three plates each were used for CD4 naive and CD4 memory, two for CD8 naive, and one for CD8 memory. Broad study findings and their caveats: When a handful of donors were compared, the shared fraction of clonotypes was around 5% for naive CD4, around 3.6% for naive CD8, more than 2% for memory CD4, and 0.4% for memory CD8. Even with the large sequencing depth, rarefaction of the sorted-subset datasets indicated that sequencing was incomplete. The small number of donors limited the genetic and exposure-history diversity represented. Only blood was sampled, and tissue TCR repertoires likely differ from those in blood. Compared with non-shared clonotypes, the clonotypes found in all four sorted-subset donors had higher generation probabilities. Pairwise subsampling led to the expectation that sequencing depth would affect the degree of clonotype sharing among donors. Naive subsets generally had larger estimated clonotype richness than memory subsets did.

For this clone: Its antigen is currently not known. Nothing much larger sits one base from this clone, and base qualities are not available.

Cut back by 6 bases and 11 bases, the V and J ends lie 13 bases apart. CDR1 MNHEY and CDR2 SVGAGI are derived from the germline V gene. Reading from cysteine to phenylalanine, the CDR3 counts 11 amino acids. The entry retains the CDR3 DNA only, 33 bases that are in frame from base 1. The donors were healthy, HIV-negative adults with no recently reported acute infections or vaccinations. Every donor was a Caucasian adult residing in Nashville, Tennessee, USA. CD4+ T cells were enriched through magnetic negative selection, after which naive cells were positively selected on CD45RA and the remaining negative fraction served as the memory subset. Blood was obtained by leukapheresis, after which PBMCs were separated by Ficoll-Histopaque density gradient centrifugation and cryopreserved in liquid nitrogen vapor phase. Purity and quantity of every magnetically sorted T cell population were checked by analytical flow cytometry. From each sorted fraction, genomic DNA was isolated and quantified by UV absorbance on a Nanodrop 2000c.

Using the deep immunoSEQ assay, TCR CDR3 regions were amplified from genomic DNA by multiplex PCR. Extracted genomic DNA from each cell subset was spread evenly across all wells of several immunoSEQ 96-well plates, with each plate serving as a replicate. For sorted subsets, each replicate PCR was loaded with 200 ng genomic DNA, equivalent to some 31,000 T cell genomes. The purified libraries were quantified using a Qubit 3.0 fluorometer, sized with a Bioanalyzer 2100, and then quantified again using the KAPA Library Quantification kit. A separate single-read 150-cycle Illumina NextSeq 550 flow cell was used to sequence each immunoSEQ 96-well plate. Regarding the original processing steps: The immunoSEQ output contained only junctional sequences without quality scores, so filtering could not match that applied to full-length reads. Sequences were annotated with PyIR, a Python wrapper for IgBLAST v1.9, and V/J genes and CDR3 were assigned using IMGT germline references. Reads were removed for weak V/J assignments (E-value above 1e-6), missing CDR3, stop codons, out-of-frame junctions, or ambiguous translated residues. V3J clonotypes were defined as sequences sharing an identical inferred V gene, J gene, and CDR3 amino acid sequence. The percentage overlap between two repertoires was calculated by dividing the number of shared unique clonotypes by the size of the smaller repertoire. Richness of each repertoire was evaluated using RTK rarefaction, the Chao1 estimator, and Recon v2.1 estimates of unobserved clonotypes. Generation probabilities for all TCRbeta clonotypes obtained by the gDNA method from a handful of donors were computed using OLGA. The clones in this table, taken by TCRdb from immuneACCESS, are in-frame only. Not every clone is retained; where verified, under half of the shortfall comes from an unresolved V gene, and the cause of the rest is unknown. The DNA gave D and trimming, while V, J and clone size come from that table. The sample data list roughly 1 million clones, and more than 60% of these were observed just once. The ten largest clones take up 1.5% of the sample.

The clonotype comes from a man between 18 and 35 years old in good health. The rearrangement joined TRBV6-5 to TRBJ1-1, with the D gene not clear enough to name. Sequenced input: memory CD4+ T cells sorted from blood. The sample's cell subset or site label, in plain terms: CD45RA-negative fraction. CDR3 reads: CASSPGDQAFF. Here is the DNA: TGTGCCAGCAGCCCTGGAGATCAGGCTTTCTTT.